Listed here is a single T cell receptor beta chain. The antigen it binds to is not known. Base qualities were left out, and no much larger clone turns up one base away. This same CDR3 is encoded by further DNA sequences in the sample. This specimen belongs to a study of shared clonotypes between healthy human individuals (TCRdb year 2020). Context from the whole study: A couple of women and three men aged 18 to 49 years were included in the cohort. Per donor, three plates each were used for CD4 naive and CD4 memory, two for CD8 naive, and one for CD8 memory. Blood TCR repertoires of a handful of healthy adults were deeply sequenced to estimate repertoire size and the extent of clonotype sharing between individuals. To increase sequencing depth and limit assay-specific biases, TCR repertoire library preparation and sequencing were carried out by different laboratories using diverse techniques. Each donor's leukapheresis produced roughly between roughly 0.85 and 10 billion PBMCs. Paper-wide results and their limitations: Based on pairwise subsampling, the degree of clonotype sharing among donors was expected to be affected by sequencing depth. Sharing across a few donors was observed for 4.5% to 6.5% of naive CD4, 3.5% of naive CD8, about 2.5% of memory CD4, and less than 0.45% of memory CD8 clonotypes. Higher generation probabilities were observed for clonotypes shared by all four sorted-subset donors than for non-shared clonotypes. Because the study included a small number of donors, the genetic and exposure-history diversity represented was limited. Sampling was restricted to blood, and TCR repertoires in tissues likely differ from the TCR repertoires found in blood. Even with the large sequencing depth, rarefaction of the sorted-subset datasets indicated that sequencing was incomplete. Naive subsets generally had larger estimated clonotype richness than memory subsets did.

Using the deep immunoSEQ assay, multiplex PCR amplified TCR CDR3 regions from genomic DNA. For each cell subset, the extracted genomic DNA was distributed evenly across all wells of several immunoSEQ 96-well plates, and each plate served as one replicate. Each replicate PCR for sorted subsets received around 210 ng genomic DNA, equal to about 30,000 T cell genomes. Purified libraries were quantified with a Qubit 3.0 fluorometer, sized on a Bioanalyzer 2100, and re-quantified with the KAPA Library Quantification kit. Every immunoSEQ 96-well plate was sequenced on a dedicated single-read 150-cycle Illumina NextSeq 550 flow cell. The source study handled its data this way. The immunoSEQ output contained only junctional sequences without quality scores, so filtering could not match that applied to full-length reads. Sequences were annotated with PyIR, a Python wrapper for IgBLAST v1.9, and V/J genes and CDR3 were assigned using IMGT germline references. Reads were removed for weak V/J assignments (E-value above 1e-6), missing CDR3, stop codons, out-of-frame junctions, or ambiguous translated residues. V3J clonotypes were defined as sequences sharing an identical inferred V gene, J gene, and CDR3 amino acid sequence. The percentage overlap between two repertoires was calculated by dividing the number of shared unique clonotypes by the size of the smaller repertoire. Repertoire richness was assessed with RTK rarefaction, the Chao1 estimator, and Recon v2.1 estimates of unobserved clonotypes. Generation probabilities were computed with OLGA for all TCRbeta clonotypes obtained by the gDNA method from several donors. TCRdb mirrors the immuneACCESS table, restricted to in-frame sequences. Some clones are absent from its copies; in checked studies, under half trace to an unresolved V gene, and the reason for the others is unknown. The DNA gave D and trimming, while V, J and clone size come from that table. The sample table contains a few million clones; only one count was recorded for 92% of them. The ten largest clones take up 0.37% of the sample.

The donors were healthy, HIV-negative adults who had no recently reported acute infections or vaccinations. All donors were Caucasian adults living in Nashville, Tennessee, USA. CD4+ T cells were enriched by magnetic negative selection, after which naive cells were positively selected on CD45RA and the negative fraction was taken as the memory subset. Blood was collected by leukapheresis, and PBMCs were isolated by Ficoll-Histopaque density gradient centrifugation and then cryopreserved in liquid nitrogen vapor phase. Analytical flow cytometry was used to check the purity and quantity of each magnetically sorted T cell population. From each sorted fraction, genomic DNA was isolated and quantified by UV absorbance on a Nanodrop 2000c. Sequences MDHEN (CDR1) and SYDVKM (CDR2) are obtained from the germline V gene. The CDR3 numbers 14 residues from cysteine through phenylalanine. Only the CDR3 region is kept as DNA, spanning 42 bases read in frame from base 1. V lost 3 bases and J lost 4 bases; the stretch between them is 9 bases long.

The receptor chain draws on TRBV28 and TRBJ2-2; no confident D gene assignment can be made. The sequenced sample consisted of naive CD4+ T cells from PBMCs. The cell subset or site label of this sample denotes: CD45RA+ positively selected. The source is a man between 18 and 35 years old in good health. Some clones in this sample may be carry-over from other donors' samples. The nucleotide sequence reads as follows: TGTGCCAGCAGTTTGCTGGGTTTCACCGGGGAGCTGTTTTTT. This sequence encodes CASSLLGFTGELFF.